The 17 T cell receptor beta chains in this list originate from one sample, sequenced in a study of cytomegalovirus exposure and HLA in healthy donors. The PCR had 60 Vbeta and 13 Jbeta primers. Some clones are missing from TCRdb's copy, which holds only in-frame ones; the method was immunoSEQ multiplex PCR. The sample lists over 150,000 clones; roughly 86% were seen once. The source material was PBMCs. The source is a girl aged 5 to 17 in good health and CMV-seropositive.

Concerning this clone: This same CDR3 is encoded by further DNA sequences in the sample. The genes are TRBV15 and TRBJ1-2; a possible D gene is TRBD1 (5 bases). In germline, CDR1 is LNHNV, CDR2 YYDKDF (reference sequence). V shed 0 bases and J shed 2 bases, with 7 bases lying between them. The CDR3 is made up of 14 amino acids. In nucleotides, the CDR3 is TGTGCCACCAGCAGAGATCAGGGAAACTATGGCTACACCTTC. Its protein product is CATSRDQGNYGYTF.

This clone has a single count. This chain joins TRBV19 and TRBJ1-5, with 8 bases matching TRBD1. CDR1 and CDR2 (germline): LNHDA, SQIVND (reference sequence). This CDR3 is built from 16 residues. Trimming removed 7 bases from V and 3 bases from J; junction bases left unmatched: 11. This CDR3 is CASNPTGEGFNQPQHF. DNA for the CDR3: TGTGCCAGTAATCCGACAGGGGAGGGTTTCAATCAGCCCCAGCATTTT.

This sequence joins TRBV19 and TRBJ1-1; D unclear. Trimming removed 1 base from V and 1 base from J, with 7 bases in between. The CDR3 loop spans 14 amino acids. Looked up from germline, CDR1 is LNHDA and CDR2 is SQIVND (reference sequence). CDR3 residues: CASSIGAGNTEAFF. As DNA, the CDR3 is TGTGCCAGTAGTATAGGGGCAGGGAACACTGAAGCTTTCTTT.

The J gene is TRBJ1-1, the V gene TRBV9, with 11 bases aligning to TRBD1. The CDR3 totals 22 residues. Looked up from germline, CDR1 is SGDLS and CDR2 is YYNGEE. The V and J ends lost 0 bases and 4 bases, in that order; junction bases with no gene match: 23. The CDR3 reads CASSVGAGQGARKGLWGTEAFF. For the CDR3, the DNA is TGTGCCAGCAGCGTAGGGGCCGGACAGGGGGCGCGAAAGGGTTTGTGGGGCACTGAAGCTTTCTTT.

CDR3 nucleotide sequence: TGCGTTCCACAGGGGTTGGGTCAGCCCCAGCATTTT. Its protein product is CVPQGLGQPQHF. The chain couples TRBV5-1 to TRBJ1-5; 7 bases fit TRBD1. There are 12 residues in the CDR3. Germline assignment: CDR1 SGHRS and CDR2 YFSETQ.

The chain joins TRBV2 to TRBJ2-7, with TRBD1 identical over 7 bases. Germline CDR1 reads SNHLY; CDR2 reads FYNNEI. The junction had 6 bases not matched to a gene; V was cut back by 5 bases and J by 5 bases. CDR3 length: 13 amino acids. CDR3 nucleotide sequence: TGTGCCAGCAGTACGACAGGGATCCACGAGCAGTACTTC. Protein: CASSTTGIHEQYF.

The J gene is TRBJ1-1, the V gene TRBV11-3; 9 bases align to TRBD1. The V segment lost 4 bases and the J segment 4 bases; nucleotides outside the gene matches: 10. The CDR3 has 16 residues. Germline V CDR1 and CDR2: SGHNT, YENEEA. CDR3 region: CASSSGQGLRGTEAFF. CDR3 bases: TGTGCCAGCAGCTCGGGACAGGGCTTACGTGGCACTGAAGCTTTCTTT.

J is TRBJ1-2 and V is TRBV5-1; 9 bases are a match to TRBD1. Germline assignment: CDR1 SGHRS and CDR2 YFSETQ. V shed 4 bases and J 8 bases; nucleotides not matched to a gene: 6. This CDR3 region has 13 residues. CDR3 in DNA: TGCGCCAGCAGCACGGACAGGGGACAGGGCTACACCTTC. Protein sequence: CASSTDRGQGYTF.

The V gene is TRBV7-9, the J gene TRBJ2-7; D might be TRBD2 (5 bases). Per the germline V gene, CDR1 is SEHNR and CDR2 is FQNEAQ (reference sequence). With 3 bases removed from V and 0 bases from J, the gap between germline ends came to 12 bases. This CDR3 has 15 residues. This CDR3 reads CASSFRTASSYEQYF. CDR3 DNA: TGTGCCAGCAGCTTCCGGACTGCGAGCTCCTACGAGCAGTACTTC.

The CDR3 region is CASSYGGAGNEQFF. The CDR3 nucleotides are TGCGCCAGCAGCTACGGGGGGGCCGGGAATGAGCAGTTCTTC. This sequence joins TRBV5-1 and TRBJ2-1; TRBD2 matches at 8 bases. Germline CDR1 is SGHRS and CDR2 is YFSETQ. J gave up 7 bases and V 3 bases, and 6 bases lay outside the gene matches. The CDR3 runs to 14 residues.

V and J are TRBV10-1 and TRBJ2-2; D is ambiguous. This CDR3 has 13 amino acids. Trimming stripped 5 bases from V and 4 bases from J, with 8 bases between. Germline V gene data show CDR1 as WNHNN and CDR2 as SYGVQD (reference sequence). The CDR3 nucleotides are TGCGCCAGCAGTTTAGACACCACCGGGGAGCTGTTTTTT. Amino acids: CASSLDTTGELFF.

The rearrangement joins TRBV7-9 to TRBJ2-1; 7 bases match TRBD2. The CDR3 length is 15 residues. The V gene end was trimmed by 5 bases and the J gene end by 4 bases; junction bases not matched to a gene: 8. CDR1 and CDR2 from the germline V gene are SEHNR and FQNEAQ (reference sequence). The CDR3 DNA reads TGTGCCAGCAGCCTGTTAAGCGGGGTTTACAATGAGCAGTTCTTC. Its protein product is CASSLLSGVYNEQFF.

Written as DNA, the CDR3 is TGTGCCAGTAGTATGGGAGGGCAGAGCAATCAGCCCCAGCATTTT. This sequence encodes CASSMGGQSNQPQHF. The V call is TRBV19, the J call TRBJ1-5; D is undetermined. The CDR3 sequence is 15 residues long. Trimming cost V 3 bases and J 1 base, with 10 bases left between them. Germline values: CDR1 LNHDA, CDR2 SQIVND (reference sequence).

The chain has TRBV4-1 and TRBJ2-5; D gene uncertain. This CDR3 is built from 15 residues. The germline V gene encodes CDR1 MGHRA and CDR2 YSYEKL. With 1 base removed from V and 5 bases from J, the gap between germline ends came to 14 bases. CDR3 sequence: CASSQVGALTETQYF. In DNA, the CDR3 is TGCGCCAGCAGCCAAGTAGGAGCCCTCACCGAGACCCAGTACTTC.

This chain joins TRBV2 and TRBJ1-2; 8 nucleotides align to TRBD1. Germline CDR1 SNHLY, CDR2 FYNNEI. The CDR3 spans 13 residues. The ends lost 9 bases at V and 4 bases at J; junction bases unmatched: 7. CDR3 in amino acids: CARRTGTFYGYTF. Written as DNA, the CDR3 is TGTGCCAGAAGGACAGGGACCTTCTATGGCTACACCTTC.

This clone has only one observation. This chain links TRBV10-1 with TRBJ2-7, with 7 positions matching TRBD1. Germline loops: CDR1 WNHNN, CDR2 SYGVQD (reference sequence). The CDR3 is 13 amino acids. V lost 4 bases to trimming and J lost 5 bases; unmatched junction nucleotides: 5. The CDR3 DNA is TGCGCCAGCAGTGCATACAGGGGCGACGAGCAGTACTTC. Translation: CASSAYRGDEQYF.

The count of this clone is one. V gene TRBV30 combines with J gene TRBJ1-4, with 9 bases identical to TRBD1. The V and J ends lost 4 bases and 7 bases, in that order; junction bases with no gene match: 10. CDR3 length equals 15 residues. Per the germline V gene, CDR1 is GTSNPN and CDR2 is SVGIG (reference sequence). The CDR3 bases are TGTGCCTGGACTGTCCGCGGACAGGGGATTGAAAAACTGTTTTTT. This encodes CAWTVRGQGIEKLFF. The entire variable domain, with the rest obtained from reference TRBV30 and TRBJ1-4, is as follows: SQTIHQWPATLVQPVGSPLSLECTVEGTSNPNLYWYRQAAGRGLQLLFYSVGIGQISSEVPQNLSASRPQDRQFILSSKKLLLSDSGFYLCAWTVRGQGIEKLFFGSGTQLSVL.